The 15 T cell receptor beta chains listed next were all sequenced from one sample in a study of regulatory T cells in long-lasting Graves disease. Indicated time point: persistent/refractory GD, antithyroid drugs over 5 years with positive TRAb. The authors made the TCR library using RNA they extracted from PBMCs. Relying on iRepertoire HTBI primers and Arm-PCR of CDR3 regions, the team built TCR beta libraries. TCRdb re-derived calls from the multiplex PCR reads in MiXCR, one entry per CDR3 protein. This table has around 400,000 distinct CDR3 sequences, 23% appearing once. The sample was peripheral blood mononuclear cells (PBMCs), taken when the disease was refractory, from a patient treated with antithyroid drugs. Source of these receptors: a female donor with Graves disease.

The chain has TRBV6-1 and TRBJ2-7, with D possibly TRBD1 on 5 matching bases. The germline V and J ends were trimmed by 6 bases and 3 bases, with 18 bases remaining between them. CDR1 is MNHNS and CDR2 is SASEGT in the germline V gene. The CDR3 has 15 residues. The CDR3 sequence is CASRTDPVEYYEQYF. Written as DNA, the CDR3 is TGTGCCAGCAGGACAGATCCCGTCGAATACTACGAGCAGTACTTC.

This clonotype was counted at least ten times. The chain combines TRBV20-1 with TRBJ2-2; the match to TRBD2 covers 9 bases. V lost 1 base, J lost 6 bases, and 6 bases stayed unmatched. Looked up from germline, CDR1 is DFQATT and CDR2 is SNEGSKA (reference sequence). The CDR3 contains 15 residues. The CDR3 DNA follows: TGCAGTGCTAGAGTAGGCGCGGGAGGGCCCGGGGAGCTGTTTTTT. It is translated as CSARVGAGGPGELFF.

This chain links TRBV18 with TRBJ2-1; TRBD1 aligns across 9 bases. Germline V gene lookup returns CDR1 KGHSH and CDR2 LQKENI. J gave up 7 bases and V 3 bases, and 7 bases lay outside the gene matches. This CDR3 is 15 amino acids long. This CDR3 reads CASSPVGTGHNEQFF. CDR3 nucleotides: TGTGCCAGCTCACCGGTCGGGACAGGGCATAATGAGCAGTTCTTC.

This clonotype was seen many times. The rearrangement uses TRBV6-1 and TRBJ2-5; D gene uncertain. The germline gives CDR1 MNHNS, CDR2 SASEGT. This CDR3 has 12 residues. The germline V and J ends were trimmed by 2 bases and 4 bases, with 5 bases remaining between them. CDR3 protein: CASSEQSETQYF. CDR3 in DNA: TGTGCCAGCAGTGAACAATCAGAGACCCAGTACTTC.

In its sample, this clonotype was seen a few times. This sequence joins TRBV7-9 and TRBJ2-7; 11 bases are a match to TRBD1. The CDR3 spans 15 residues. The germline V gene has CDR1 SEHNR and CDR2 FQNEAQ (reference sequence). Losses at the gene ends were 5 bases for V and 2 bases for J; bases not matched to a gene: 5. The DNA for the CDR3 is TGTGCCAGCAGCGCGGACAGGGGGCGAACCTACGAGCAGTACTTC. Protein: CASSADRGRTYEQYF.

J is TRBJ2-3 and V is TRBV11-2; 13 nucleotides align to TRBD2. The germline gives CDR1 SGHAT, CDR2 FQNNGV. There are 16 residues in the CDR3. After removal of 2 bases from V and 1 base from J, the junction contained 0 bases not matched to a gene. CDR3 in DNA: TGTGCCAGCAGCTTAACTAGCGGGAGGGGCACAGATACGCAGTATTTT. Encoded protein: CASSLTSGRGTDTQYF. The complete variable domain, with remaining parts taken from reference TRBV11-2 and TRBJ2-3, reads EAGVAQSPRYKIIEKRQSVAFWCNPISGHATLYWYQQILGQGPKLLIQFQNNGVVDDSQLPKDRFSAERLKGVDSTLKIQPAKLEDSAVYLCASSLTSGRGTDTQYFGPGTRLTVL.

This clonotype was seen only a few times. The rearrangement links TRBV15 to TRBJ1-5, with no clear D. Trimming stripped 0 bases from V and 4 bases from J, with 13 bases between. The CDR3 spans 16 residues. CDR1 and CDR2 from the germline V gene are LNHNV and YYDKDF (reference sequence). CDR3: CATSRDRNTPNQPQHF. In DNA, the CDR3 is TGTGCCACCAGCAGAGATCGAAACACACCAAATCAGCCCCAGCATTTT.

This chain connects TRBV28 to TRBJ2-3; D possibly matches TRBD1 or TRBD2 (6 bases each). The CDR3 is 15 residues long. Germline assignment: CDR1 MDHEN and CDR2 SYDVKM. Trimming cost V 5 bases and J 2 bases, with 14 bases left between them. The CDR3 spells CASSKGGLHTDTQYF. The DNA for the CDR3 is TGTGCCAGCAGTAAAGGGGGACTTCACACAGATACGCAGTATTTT.

This clonotype was counted between two and nine times. The chain joins TRBV19 to TRBJ2-5; D is perhaps TRBD1 (5 bases). The germline gives CDR1 LNHDA, CDR2 SQIVND (reference sequence). Between the trimmed V and J ends, which lost 6 bases and 7 bases, there was a span of 18 bases. The CDR3 contains 14 residues. The CDR3 DNA reads as TGTGCCAGTAGCATCGACCAGGGCCTGAGGACCCAGTACTTC. Translated: CASSIDQGLRTQYF.

V and J are TRBV5-8 and TRBJ1-5; D might be TRBD1 (5 bases). The CDR3 runs to 14 residues. V was cut by 0 bases and J by 7 bases, with 11 bases left in between. Germline lookup yields CDR1 SGHTS and CDR2 YDEGEE. The CDR3 here is CASSLEGQSQPQHF. The CDR3 DNA is TGTGCCAGCAGCTTGGAGGGGCAGTCCCAGCCCCAGCATTTT.

V is TRBV4-2 and J is TRBJ2-6; no definite D call. Trimming removed 1 base at V and 0 bases at J, with 4 bases between. Germline assignment: CDR1 LGHNA and CDR2 YNFKEQ. CDR3 length equals 15 residues. CDR3 in amino acids: CASSQVGSGANVLTF. CDR3 coding DNA: TGTGCCAGCAGCCAAGTGGGCTCTGGGGCCAACGTCCTGACTTTC.

This CDR3 reads CASTVRGLFF. The CDR3, as DNA: TGTGCCAGCACCGTTAGGGGGCTGTTTTTT. The chain links TRBV28 to TRBJ2-2, with a possible D match to TRBD1 (5 bases). Germline assignment: CDR1 MDHEN and CDR2 SYDVKM. The CDR3 has 10 amino acids. Between the trimmed V and J ends, which lost 7 bases and 13 bases, there was a span of 10 bases.

This clonotype showed up just a few times. The J gene is TRBJ2-7, the V gene TRBV7-2; tentatively, D is TRBD2 (6 bases). V was trimmed by 1 base and J by 0 bases, leaving 13 bases between them. Per the germline V gene, CDR1 is SGHTA and CDR2 is FQGNSA. The CDR3 runs 16 residues. The CDR3 loop is CASSLVIGGTSYEQYF. Written as DNA, the CDR3 is TGTGCCAGCAGCTTAGTCATCGGGGGAACCTCCTACGAGCAGTACTTC.

CDR3 sequence (DNA): TGTGCCAGCAGCCCCGGGGCAAATGAGCAGTTCTTC. This codes for CASSPGANEQFF. The V call is TRBV11-2, the J call TRBJ2-1; D is tentatively TRBD1 or TRBD2 (5 bases each). This CDR3 spans 12 amino acids. Germline V gene data show CDR1 as SGHAT and CDR2 as FQNNGV. The V gene lost 5 bases and the J gene lost 7 bases, with 9 bases spanning the gap.

This sequence joins TRBV7-2 and TRBJ2-2, with D perhaps matching TRBD1 (5 bases). CDR3 size: 14 residues. Germline CDR1 is SGHTA and CDR2 is FQGNSA. Deletions cut 5 bases from V and 1 base from J, with 8 bases between. The CDR3 region has the DNA TGTGCCAGCAGCGCACAGGAGAACACCGGGGAGCTGTTTTTT. It encodes CASSAQENTGELFF.